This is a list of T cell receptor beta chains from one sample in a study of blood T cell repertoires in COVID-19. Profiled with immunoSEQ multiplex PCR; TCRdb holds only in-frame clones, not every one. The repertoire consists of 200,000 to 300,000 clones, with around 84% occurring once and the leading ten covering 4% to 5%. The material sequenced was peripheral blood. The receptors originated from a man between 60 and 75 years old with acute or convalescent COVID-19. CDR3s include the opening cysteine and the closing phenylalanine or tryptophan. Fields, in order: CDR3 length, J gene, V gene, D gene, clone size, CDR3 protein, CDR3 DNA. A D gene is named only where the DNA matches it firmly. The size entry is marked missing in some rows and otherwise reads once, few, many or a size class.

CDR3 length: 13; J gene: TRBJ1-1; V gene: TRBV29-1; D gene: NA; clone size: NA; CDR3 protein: CSVEGRLNTEAFF; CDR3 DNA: TGCAGCGTTGAGGGGCGCCTGAACACTGAAGCTTTCTTT
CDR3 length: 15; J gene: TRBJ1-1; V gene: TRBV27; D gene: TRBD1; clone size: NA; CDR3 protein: CASRTTGVTTTEAFF; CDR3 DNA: TGTGCCAGCAGGACGACAGGGGTGACAACCACTGAAGCTTTCTTT
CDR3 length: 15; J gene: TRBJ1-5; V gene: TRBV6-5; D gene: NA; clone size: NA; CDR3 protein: CASSLWGQNNQPQHF; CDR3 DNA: TGTGCCAGCAGCCTATGGGGACAAAACAATCAGCCCCAGCATTTT
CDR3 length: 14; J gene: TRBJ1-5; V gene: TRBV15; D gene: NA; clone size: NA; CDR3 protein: CATRDGQGGQPQHF; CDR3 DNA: TGTGCCACCAGGGACGGGCAGGGAGGTCAGCCCCAGCATTTT
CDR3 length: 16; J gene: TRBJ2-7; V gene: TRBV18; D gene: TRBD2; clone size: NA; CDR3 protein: CASSPGTSAGHYEQYF; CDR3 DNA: TGTGCCAGCTCACCTGGGACTAGCGCGGGCCACTACGAGCAGTACTTC
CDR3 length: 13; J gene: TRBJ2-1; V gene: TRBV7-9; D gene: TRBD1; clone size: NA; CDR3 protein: CASSFDRGSEQFF; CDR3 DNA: TGTGCCAGCAGCTTTGACAGGGGCTCTGAGCAGTTCTTC
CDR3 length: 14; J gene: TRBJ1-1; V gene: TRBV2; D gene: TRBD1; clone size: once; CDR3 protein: CASSGTGPNTEAFF; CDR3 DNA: TGTGCCAGCAGTGGGACAGGGCCTAACACTGAAGCTTTCTTT
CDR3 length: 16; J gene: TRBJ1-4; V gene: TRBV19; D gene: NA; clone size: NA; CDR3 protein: CASSMDSAGTNEKLFF; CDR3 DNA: TGTGCCAGTAGTATGGACAGTGCGGGAACTAATGAAAAACTGTTTTTT
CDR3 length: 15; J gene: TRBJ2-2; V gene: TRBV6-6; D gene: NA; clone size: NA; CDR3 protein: CASSRTVPNTGELFF; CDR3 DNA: TGTGCCAGCAGTCGGACAGTCCCGAACACCGGGGAGCTGTTTTTT
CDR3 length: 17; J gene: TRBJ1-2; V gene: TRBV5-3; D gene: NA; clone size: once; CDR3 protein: CARTLTHSFDLLYGYTF; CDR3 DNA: TGTGCCAGAACCCTTACCCACAGCTTTGACCTCCTCTATGGCTACACCTTC
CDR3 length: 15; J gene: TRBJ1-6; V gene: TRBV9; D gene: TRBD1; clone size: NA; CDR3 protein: CASSFRDSYNSPLHF; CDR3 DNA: TGTGCCAGCAGCTTTCGGGACAGCTATAATTCACCCCTCCACTTT
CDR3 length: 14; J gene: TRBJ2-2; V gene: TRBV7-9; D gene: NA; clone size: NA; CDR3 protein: CASSQDSDTGELFF; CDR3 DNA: TGTGCCAGCAGCCAAGATTCGGACACCGGGGAGCTGTTTTTT